A selection of T cell receptor beta chains follows, all from one sample in a study of cytomegalovirus exposure and HLA in healthy donors. The table came from immunoSEQ multiplex PCR; TCRdb's copy has only in-frame clones and leaves some out. Altogether about 160,000 clones are present, around 78% being singletons, with the ten largest covering roughly 3%. Input material: PBMCs. These receptor sequences come from a woman in her 50s in good health and CMV-seropositive. CDR3s include the opening cysteine and the closing phenylalanine or tryptophan. Fields, in order: D gene, V gene, J gene, CDR3 protein. D genes are given only for firm matches.

d_gene: .; v_gene: TRBV11-2; j_gene: TRBJ2-3; CDR3aa: CASSLGSARPDTQYF
d_gene: TRBD1; v_gene: TRBV6-6; j_gene: TRBJ2-7; CDR3aa: CASSLGQNYEQYF
d_gene: .; v_gene: TRBV28; j_gene: TRBJ1-1; CDR3aa: CASSPGGAVGEAFF
d_gene: TRBD1; v_gene: TRBV7-2; j_gene: TRBJ1-5; CDR3aa: CASSLKAGGYGNQPQHF
d_gene: .; v_gene: TRBV28; j_gene: TRBJ2-1; CDR3aa: CASSSPHPGTANEQFF
d_gene: .; v_gene: TRBV5-8; j_gene: TRBJ1-5; CDR3aa: CASSLWQGGGGNQPQHF
d_gene: .; v_gene: TRBV7-2; j_gene: TRBJ1-1; CDR3aa: CASSLADSNTEAFF
d_gene: TRBD2; v_gene: TRBV29-1; j_gene: TRBJ2-1; CDR3aa: CSELSGESYNEQFF
d_gene: .; v_gene: TRBV5-1; j_gene: TRBJ1-5; CDR3aa: CASSLEGGNQPQHF
d_gene: .; v_gene: TRBV7-2; j_gene: TRBJ2-7; CDR3aa: CASTPARQGRGEQYF
d_gene: TRBD2; v_gene: TRBV7-9; j_gene: TRBJ2-1; CDR3aa: CASSRGLAGYNEQFF
d_gene: .; v_gene: TRBV14; j_gene: TRBJ2-2; CDR3aa: CASSLDWGYTGELFF
d_gene: .; v_gene: TRBV5-1; j_gene: TRBJ2-7; CDR3aa: CASSLEQGAYEQYF
d_gene: .; v_gene: TRBV7-9; j_gene: TRBJ1-5; CDR3aa: CASSWGGELQHF
d_gene: .; v_gene: TRBV27; j_gene: TRBJ1-1; CDR3aa: CASSLLGRRDTEAFF
d_gene: TRBD2; v_gene: TRBV30; j_gene: TRBJ2-5; CDR3aa: CAWVTTGLAGVGDQYF
d_gene: .; v_gene: TRBV2; j_gene: TRBJ1-3; CDR3aa: CASRGPGNTIYF
d_gene: .; v_gene: TRBV28; j_gene: TRBJ2-2; CDR3aa: CASSLFGSPNTGELFF
d_gene: TRBD1; v_gene: TRBV10-1; j_gene: TRBJ2-7; CDR3aa: CASSETGQLYEQYF
d_gene: .; v_gene: TRBV19; j_gene: TRBJ2-1; CDR3aa: CASSPSTIDEQFF
d_gene: .; v_gene: TRBV7-6; j_gene: TRBJ2-6; CDR3aa: CASSYVGANGLTF
d_gene: .; v_gene: TRBV29-1; j_gene: TRBJ2-5; CDR3aa: CSVGGLSQETQYF
d_gene: .; v_gene: TRBV5-5; j_gene: TRBJ2-7; CDR3aa: CASSSRGSYEQYF
d_gene: .; v_gene: TRBV7-3; j_gene: TRBJ2-2; CDR3aa: CASSLNKQTGELFF
d_gene: TRBD1; v_gene: TRBV27; j_gene: TRBJ1-2; CDR3aa: CASSLSIGQVYGYTF
d_gene: .; v_gene: TRBV7-2; j_gene: TRBJ2-7; CDR3aa: CASTLPGGEQYF
d_gene: TRBD2; v_gene: TRBV30; j_gene: TRBJ2-7; CDR3aa: CAWRRSGGGLREQYF
d_gene: .; v_gene: TRBV7-9; j_gene: TRBJ1-4; CDR3aa: CASTSGGPSEKLFF
d_gene: TRBD2; v_gene: TRBV30; j_gene: TRBJ2-1; CDR3aa: CAWSSTGTSGSSYNGQFF
d_gene: .; v_gene: TRBV7-2; j_gene: TRBJ1-5; CDR3aa: CASSLEDGRSQPQHF
d_gene: TRBD1; v_gene: TRBV7-9; j_gene: TRBJ2-3; CDR3aa: CASSPLQGPSTDTQYF
d_gene: TRBD1; v_gene: TRBV28; j_gene: TRBJ2-5; CDR3aa: CASSPGTVQETQYF
d_gene: TRBD2; v_gene: TRBV7-8; j_gene: TRBJ2-7; CDR3aa: CASSPEAGAGEDEQYF
d_gene: TRBD1; v_gene: TRBV2; j_gene: TRBJ1-1; CDR3aa: CASSVQGLGEAFF
d_gene: .; v_gene: TRBV5-1; j_gene: TRBJ1-6; CDR3aa: CASSLRGSYNSPLHF
d_gene: .; v_gene: TRBV4-3; j_gene: TRBJ1-1; CDR3aa: CASSRLGGDTEAFF
d_gene: TRBD2; v_gene: TRBV19; j_gene: TRBJ2-3; CDR3aa: CASSILAGVGTDTQYF
d_gene: TRBD1; v_gene: TRBV19; j_gene: TRBJ1-1; CDR3aa: CASRSDRGFVMNTEAFF
d_gene: TRBD2; v_gene: TRBV7-2; j_gene: TRBJ2-7; CDR3aa: CASANSGSREQYF
d_gene: .; v_gene: TRBV9; j_gene: TRBJ2-2; CDR3aa: CASSVRGTAVTGELFF
d_gene: TRBD1; v_gene: TRBV5-5; j_gene: TRBJ1-2; CDR3aa: CASSALTGGYDGYTF
d_gene: .; v_gene: TRBV5-1; j_gene: TRBJ2-6; CDR3aa: CASSLEGHSGANVLTF
d_gene: .; v_gene: TRBV25-1; j_gene: TRBJ1-3; CDR3aa: CASTKGVGRNTIYF